This entry features one T cell receptor (beta chain) sequence. Other nucleotide sequences in the sample specify the same CDR3. Libraries were prepared by immunoSEQ multiplex PCR; TCRdb keeps only in-frame clonotypes and omits some of them. The table lists about 520,000 clones, about 84% of them singletons, with roughly an eighth in the top ten. V was trimmed by 3 bases and J by 0 bases, leaving 12 bases between them. CDR1 and CDR2 (germline): MNHNS, SASEGT. This CDR3 has 15 residues. This entry belongs to a study of shared clonotypes between healthy human individuals. Sequenced sample: PBMCs. J is TRBJ2-7 and V is TRBV6-1; D is possibly TRBD1 (6 bases). This receptor was obtained from a woman aged 40 to 50 in good health. Some clones in this sample may be carry-over from other donors' samples. CDR3 in amino acids: CASSERQDHSYEQYF. DNA of the CDR3: TGTGCCAGCAGTGAGCGACAGGATCACTCCTACGAGCAGTACTTC.